A single sample is the source of the 32 T cell receptor beta chains below, sequenced in a study of T-cell reconstitution after alpha-beta-depleted transplantation in children. Library preparation (for TCRbeta) was performed with unique molecular identifiers. TCRdb re-analysed the PCR reads in MiXCR, keeping a single row per CDR3 protein. Among a few hundred thousand distinct CDR3 sequences listed, 11% were seen once. The specimen comprised peripheral blood, sampled 180 days after TCRalphabeta/CD19-depleted stem cell transplant. The receptors originated from a male patient aged 2-15 years who had a stem cell transplant for chronic granulomatous disease, so the T cells may come from the graft donor.

This clonotype showed up many times. The chain carries TRBV20-1 and TRBJ2-7, with 7 bases fitting TRBD2. Unmatched junction bases numbered 7, after V lost 5 bases and J lost 6 bases. The CDR3 runs 12 residues. Germline CDR1 is DFQATT and CDR2 is SNEGSKA (reference sequence). DNA for the CDR3: TGCAGTGCTTCTATAGCGGGCCGCGAGCAGTACTTC. Translation: CSASIAGREQYF.

Details on this clonotype: This may stem from a read error, because a much larger clone lies one nucleotide away. V gene TRBV7-9 combines with J gene TRBJ1-2; D gene uncertain. This CDR3 has 13 amino acids. CDR1 SEHNR and CDR2 FQNEAQ come from the germline V gene (reference sequence). This chain's CDR3 is CARSSKTGYGYTF. For the CDR3, the DNA is TGTGCCCGCAGCTCGAAGACGGGCTATGGCTACACCTTC.

J is TRBJ2-2 and V is TRBV9; 8 bases match TRBD2. This CDR3 region has 16 residues. The germline CDR1 and CDR2 sequences are SGDLS and YYNGEE. V shed 1 base and J 6 bases; nucleotides not matched to a gene: 8. CDR3 DNA sequence: TGTGCCAGCAGCGTACTCGCTAGCGGGCTCTCCGGGGAGCTGTTTTTT. It translates to CASSVLASGLSGELFF.

This clonotype was counted at least ten times. The chain has TRBV20-1 and TRBJ1-1; 10 bases are a match to TRBD1. The germline gives CDR1 DFQATT, CDR2 SNEGSKA (reference sequence). The ends lost 4 bases at V and 2 bases at J; junction bases unmatched: 13. This CDR3 has 17 residues. DNA of the CDR3: TGCAGTGCTAAGGTCCCGGGACAGGGGAGGAGAAACACTGAAGCTTTCTTT. It translates to CSAKVPGQGRRNTEAFF.

At least ten counts were recorded for this clonotype. This rearrangement joins TRBV12-3 or TRBV12-4 to TRBJ2-5; 12 bases match TRBD1. With 3 bases clipped from V and 5 bases from J, the junction kept 7 bases outside the gene matches. The CDR3 contains 16 residues. CDR3 DNA: TGTGCCAGCAGTTTGGGACAGGGGGCGAGTAGGGAGACCCAGTACTTC. This gives the protein CASSLGQGASRETQYF.

This clonotype was picked up many times. This sequence joins TRBV11-2 and TRBJ1-6; the D is unclear. The CDR3 totals 15 residues. Germline assignment: CDR1 SGHAT and CDR2 FQNNGV. The V end was cut by 1 base, the J end by 3 bases, with 7 bases between. CDR3 sequence (DNA): TGTGCCAGCAGCTTAGGCTCCTACTATAATTCACCCCTCCACTTT. It translates to CASSLGSYYNSPLHF.

This clonotype has a count of ten or more. The gene calls are TRBV5-6 and TRBJ2-3; 12 bases match TRBD2. Trimming cost V 4 bases and J 0 bases; bases outside gene matches: 15. The CDR3 runs to 20 residues. Germline V lookup: CDR1 SGHDT, CDR2 YYEEEE. The CDR3 protein is CASSRYGALAGGFSTDTQYF. The CDR3 nucleotides read TGTGCCAGCAGCCGTTACGGTGCACTAGCGGGAGGTTTCAGCACAGATACGCAGTATTTT.

This clonotype has ten or more counts. The chain is built from TRBV29-1 and TRBJ2-3; no clear D gene. CDR1 is SQVTM, CDR2 ANQGSEA, per germline. V was pared by 4 bases and J by 3 bases, with 5 bases between. The CDR3 totals 11 residues. CDR3 DNA sequence: TGCAGCGTTGGAGAGACAGATACGCAGTATTTT. Its protein is CSVGETDTQYF.

This clonotype occurred a few times. This sequence joins TRBV5-1 and TRBJ2-3; D perhaps matches TRBD1 (5 bases). Germline CDR1 SGHRS, CDR2 YFSETQ. This CDR3 spans 16 amino acids. V shed 0 bases and J shed 6 bases, with 17 bases lying between them. CDR3 coding DNA: TGCGCCAGCAGCTTGGGGCTAATAGACAGTGGTGATACGCAGTATTTT. It is translated as CASSLGLIDSGDTQYF. The full variable domain, rest sourced from reference TRBV5-1 and TRBJ2-3, is KAGVTQTPRYLIKTRGQQVTLSCSPISGHRSVSWYQQTPGQGLQFLFEYFSETQRNKGNFPGRFSGRQFSNSRSEMNVSTLELGDSALYLCASSLGLIDSGDTQYFGPGTRLTVL.

Concerning this clonotype: With a much larger clone just one base away, this may be a read error. This chain joins TRBV12-3 or TRBV12-4 and TRBJ2-5; D may be TRBD2 (5 bases). The CDR3 sequence is 16 residues long. CDR3: CTSTRTGGPSLETQYF. In DNA form, the CDR3 reads TGTACCAGCACGAGGACCGGCGGGCCCTCCTTGGAGACCCAGTACTTC.

There are many counts of this clonotype. V gene TRBV12-3 or TRBV12-4 combines with J gene TRBJ1-4, with D possibly being TRBD1 (5 bases). V was trimmed by 4 bases and J by 5 bases, leaving 11 bases between them. This CDR3 comprises 14 residues. CDR3 sequence (DNA): TGTGCCAGCAGTTCCGGGACGGTGAATGAAAAACTGTTTTTT. This translates into CASSSGTVNEKLFF.

This clonotype was recorded at least ten times. The rearrangement uses TRBV2 and TRBJ2-5; TRBD2 agrees at 8 bases. V lost 7 bases to trimming and J lost 0 bases; unmatched junction nucleotides: 7. Germline assignment: CDR1 SNHLY and CDR2 FYNNEI. This CDR3 spans 15 amino acids. The chain's CDR3 is CASKQREGNQETQYF. CDR3 in DNA: TGTGCCAGCAAGCAACGGGAGGGAAACCAAGAGACCCAGTACTTC.

This clonotype was observed at least ten times. The gene calls are TRBV20-1 and TRBJ1-5, with a weak D call TRBD1 (5 bases). Trimming pared 6 bases from V and 2 bases from J, leaving 20 bases between. From germline, CDR1 is DFQATT and CDR2 SNEGSKA (reference sequence). The CDR3 extends over 16 amino acids. CDR3 amino acids: CSAHPPGGSRNQPQHF. CDR3 bases: TGCAGTGCGCATCCTCCCGGGGGGAGTCGCAATCAGCCCCAGCATTTT.

The chain links TRBV24-1 to TRBJ2-3; D is unclear. The CDR3 has 12 residues. Trimming took off 4 bases at V and 3 bases at J, with 4 bases between the two ends. CDR1 and CDR2 (germline): KGHDR, SFDVKD. CDR3 DNA: TGTGCCACCAGTGAAGGGACAGATACGCAGTATTTT. As protein: CATSEGTDTQYF.

This clonotype appeared many times. The chain has TRBV12-3 or TRBV12-4 and TRBJ2-2; D not certain. V gave up 3 bases and J gave up 4 bases, with 6 bases separating them. The CDR3 loop spans 13 amino acids. CDR3 in amino acids: CASSFRVTGELFF. CDR3 nucleotide sequence: TGTGCCAGCAGTTTTCGGGTCACCGGGGAGCTGTTTTTT.

As DNA, the CDR3 is TGTGCCAGTAGTACGACAGGGACCACAGATACGCAGTATTTT. Protein product: CASSTTGTTDTQYF. This chain links TRBV19 with TRBJ2-3; 7 bases fit TRBD1. V was pared by 4 bases and J by 2 bases, with 3 bases of the junction left unmatched. The CDR3 runs to 14 residues. Germline values: CDR1 LNHDA, CDR2 SQIVND (reference sequence).

In this sample, this clonotype turned up many times. This chain uses TRBV30 with TRBJ1-2, with TRBD1 matching over 9 bases. V gave up 4 bases and J gave up 8 bases; unmatched junction bases: 8. Germline loops: CDR1 GTSNPN, CDR2 SVGIG (reference sequence). This CDR3 comprises 13 residues. The CDR3 bases are TGTGCCTGGAACCGGGACAGGGCCAACGGCTACACCTTC. It translates to CAWNRDRANGYTF.

This clonotype was counted many times. This chain uses TRBV7-2 with TRBJ2-3; the match to TRBD2 covers 7 bases. The CDR3 loop spans 14 amino acids. Germline assignment: CDR1 SGHTA and CDR2 FQGNSA. The ends lost 5 bases at V and 2 bases at J; junction bases unmatched: 4. The CDR3 loop reads CASSASGNTDTQYF. The DNA of the CDR3 is TGTGCCAGCAGCGCCAGCGGGAACACAGATACGCAGTATTTT.

This clonotype was found many times. The chain has TRBV5-1 and TRBJ2-1, with TRBD2 matching over 12 bases. V dropped 3 bases and J dropped 9; count of bases not matched to a gene: 7. The CDR3 covers 15 residues. CDR1 is SGHRS, CDR2 YFSETQ, per germline. The CDR3 here is CASSSGLAGRGEQFF. The CDR3 coding sequence is TGCGCCAGCAGCTCCGGACTAGCGGGGAGGGGTGAGCAGTTCTTC. Complete variable domain (other parts from reference TRBV5-1 and TRBJ2-1): KAGVTQTPRYLIKTRGQQVTLSCSPISGHRSVSWYQQTPGQGLQFLFEYFSETQRNKGNFPGRFSGRQFSNSRSEMNVSTLELGDSALYLCASSSGLAGRGEQFFGPGTRLTVL.

This clonotype has ten or more counts. This rearrangement joins TRBV5-1 to TRBJ2-2; D might be TRBD2 (6 bases). V lost 1 base to trimming and J lost 7 bases, with 17 bases between them. The CDR3 runs 16 residues. CDR1 and CDR2 (germline): SGHRS, YFSETQ. CDR3 protein: CASSLLFPEGNGELFF. The CDR3 DNA follows: TGCGCCAGCAGCTTGTTATTTCCGGAGGGGAACGGGGAGCTGTTTTTT.

This clonotype occurred a few times. The genes are TRBV18 and TRBJ2-1, with 12 bases matching TRBD2. Germline loops: CDR1 KGHSH, CDR2 LQKENI. The CDR3 is 16 amino acids. Trimming took 0 bases from V and 9 from J; bases not matched to a gene: 6. CDR3 in amino acids: CASSPPLLAGGGEQFF. In DNA form, the CDR3 reads TGTGCCAGCTCACCACCGCTACTAGCGGGAGGTGGTGAGCAGTTCTTC.

The sample holds many counts of this clonotype. The J gene is TRBJ2-7, the V gene TRBV20-1; tentatively, D is TRBD1 or TRBD2 (5 bases each). Per germline, CDR1 DFQATT and CDR2 SNEGSKA (reference sequence). V was trimmed by 6 bases and J by 1 base, leaving 13 bases between them. This CDR3 region has 13 residues. CDR3: CSASKRGSYEQYF. CDR3 nucleotide sequence: TGCAGTGCCTCCAAGAGGGGTTCCTACGAGCAGTACTTC.

This clonotype was seen more than once but under ten times. Written as DNA, the CDR3 is TGTGCCAGCAGTTTGGTCCTCTCGGGACAGATTTTCGCCTACGAGCAGTACTTC. Its translation is CASSLVLSGQIFAYEQYF. The J gene is TRBJ2-7, the V gene TRBV12-3 or TRBV12-4; 7 positions match TRBD1. J was trimmed by 2 bases and V by 3 bases; bases with no gene match: 16. The CDR3 covers 18 residues.

This clonotype was counted many times. The chain joins TRBV29-1 to TRBJ2-7, with D unresolved. V lost 4 bases and J 0 bases, leaving 10 bases between the germline ends. CDR1 is SQVTM and CDR2 is ANQGSEA in the germline V gene. The CDR3 loop spans 13 amino acids. This chain's CDR3 is CSVVGGSSYEQYF. For the CDR3, the DNA is TGCAGCGTTGTGGGCGGTAGCTCCTACGAGCAGTACTTC.

This clonotype has just a few counts. The chain combines TRBV14 with TRBJ2-1; 9 bases map to TRBD1. Germline CDR1 reads SGHDN; CDR2 reads FVKESK. The V gene end was trimmed by 2 bases and the J gene end by 8 bases; junction bases not matched to a gene: 13. CDR3 length: 17 residues. The CDR3 is CASSQKMKGTGRDEQFF. In DNA, the CDR3 is TGTGCCAGCAGCCAAAAGATGAAAGGGACAGGGAGGGATGAGCAGTTCTTC.

This clonotype was observed at least ten times. This chain uses TRBV5-1 with TRBJ2-1; TRBD2 agrees at 8 bases. CDR1 is SGHRS, CDR2 YFSETQ, per germline. Germline trimming cut 0 bases from V and 7 bases from J; bases unmatched to any gene: 6. The CDR3 covers 15 residues. This CDR3 reads CASSLESAGGNEQFF. The DNA for the CDR3 is TGCGCCAGCAGCTTGGAGTCGGCGGGGGGAAATGAGCAGTTCTTC. Full variable domain (rest looked up from reference TRBV5-1 and TRBJ2-1): KAGVTQTPRYLIKTRGQQVTLSCSPISGHRSVSWYQQTPGQGLQFLFEYFSETQRNKGNFPGRFSGRQFSNSRSEMNVSTLELGDSALYLCASSLESAGGNEQFFGPGTRLTVL.

The chain employs TRBV6-1 and TRBJ2-1; 9 bases are a match to TRBD1. Looked up from germline, CDR1 is MNHNS and CDR2 is SASEGT. The J segment lost 4 bases and the V segment lost 3 bases, leaving 4 bases of the junction unmatched. The CDR3 extends over 15 amino acids. The CDR3: CASSDGQGWYNEQFF. CDR3 bases: TGTGCCAGCAGTGACGGACAGGGGTGGTACAATGAGCAGTTCTTC.

This clonotype was detected ten times or more. The chain uses TRBV20-1 and TRBJ2-3, with 7 bases aligning to TRBD1. This CDR3 has 15 amino acids. J was trimmed by 2 bases and V by 0 bases; bases with no gene match: 5. CDR1 and CDR2 (germline): DFQATT, SNEGSKA (reference sequence). DNA of the CDR3: TGCAGTGCTAGAGATAGAGGGGGCTACACAGATACGCAGTATTTT. As protein: CSARDRGGYTDTQYF.

This clonotype came up many times. The J gene is TRBJ2-7, the V gene TRBV5-5; no definite D call. Germline V lookup: CDR1 SGHKS, CDR2 YYEKEE (reference sequence). Trimming stripped 4 bases from V and 0 bases from J, with 8 bases between. The CDR3 contains 13 residues. The CDR3 protein is CASSTKSSYEQYF. The CDR3, as DNA: TGTGCCAGCAGCACAAAAAGCTCCTACGAGCAGTACTTC.

This clonotype has a count of ten or more. This sequence joins TRBV5-1 and TRBJ2-7; D is unresolved. V shed 4 bases and J shed 0 bases, with 11 bases lying between them. The CDR3 has 14 amino acids. CDR1 is SGHRS and CDR2 is YFSETQ in the germline V gene. The DNA of the CDR3 is TGCGCCAGCAGCACAAGGCTTAGCTCCTACGAGCAGTACTTC. The encoded protein is CASSTRLSSYEQYF.

The sample holds a few counts of this clonotype. V usage is TRBV18 and J usage is TRBJ2-7; D tentatively fits TRBD1 or TRBD2 (6 bases each). There are 13 residues in the CDR3. Germline V CDR1 and CDR2: KGHSH, LQKENI. V lost 1 base and J lost 9, with 13 bases in between. CDR3 sequence reads: CASSPRTGGGQYF. The CDR3 DNA is TGTGCCAGCTCACCACGGACCGGGGGCGGGCAGTACTTC.

This clonotype was observed at least ten times. The rearrangement uses TRBV11-2 and TRBJ2-3; D unclear. The ends were cut back, 5 bases at V and 2 bases at J, with 8 bases in the middle. Germline V gene lookup returns CDR1 SGHAT and CDR2 FQNNGV. The CDR3 covers 13 residues. CDR3 DNA: TGTGCCAGCAGCATGGTGCTCACAGATACGCAGTATTTT. This gives the protein CASSMVLTDTQYF.